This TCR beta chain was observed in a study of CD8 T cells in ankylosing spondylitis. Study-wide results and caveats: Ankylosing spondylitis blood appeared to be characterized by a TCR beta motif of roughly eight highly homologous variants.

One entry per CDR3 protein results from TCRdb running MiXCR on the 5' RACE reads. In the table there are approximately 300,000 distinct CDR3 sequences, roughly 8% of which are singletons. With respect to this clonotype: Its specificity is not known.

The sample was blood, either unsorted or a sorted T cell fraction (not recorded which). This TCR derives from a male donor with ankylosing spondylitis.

The CDR3 here is CASSFLAGGYTGELFF. The CDR3 region has the DNA TGCGCCAGCAGCTTCCTAGCGGGAGGGTACACCGGGGAGCTGTTTTTT. This chain links TRBV5-1 with TRBJ2-2; TRBD2 aligns across 12 bases. Looked up from germline, CDR1 is SGHRS and CDR2 is YFSETQ. The junction had 2 bases not matched to a gene; V was cut back by 2 bases and J by 3 bases. This CDR3 spans 16 amino acids.